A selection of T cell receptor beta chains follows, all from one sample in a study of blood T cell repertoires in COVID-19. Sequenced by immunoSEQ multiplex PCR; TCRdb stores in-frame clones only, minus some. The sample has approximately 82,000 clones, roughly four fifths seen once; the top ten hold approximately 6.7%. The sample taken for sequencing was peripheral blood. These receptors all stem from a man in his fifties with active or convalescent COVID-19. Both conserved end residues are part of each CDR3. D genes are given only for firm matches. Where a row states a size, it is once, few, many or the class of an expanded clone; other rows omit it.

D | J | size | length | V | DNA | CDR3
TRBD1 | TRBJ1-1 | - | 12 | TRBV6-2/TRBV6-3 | TGTGCCAGCAGCCATATGGACAGGGCCCCTTTCTTT | CASSHMDRAPFF
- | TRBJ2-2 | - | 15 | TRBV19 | TGTGCCAGTAGTCCCCGGACTGGGAACACCGGGGAGCTGTTTTTT | CASSPRTGNTGELFF
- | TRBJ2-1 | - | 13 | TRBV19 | TGTGCCAGTAGTGTCCAGGCGTACAATGAGCAGTTCTTC | CASSVQAYNEQFF
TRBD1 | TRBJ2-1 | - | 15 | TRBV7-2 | TGTGCCAGCAGCGCGACAGGGACAGCCTACAATGAGCAGTTCTTC | CASSATGTAYNEQFF
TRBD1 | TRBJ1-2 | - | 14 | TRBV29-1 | TGCAGCGTTCTGATAGGGACAGGGATGTATGGCTACACCTTC | CSVLIGTGMYGYTF
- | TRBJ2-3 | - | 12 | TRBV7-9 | TGTGCCAGCAGCTTAGGAGATGATACGCAGTATTTT | CASSLGDDTQYF
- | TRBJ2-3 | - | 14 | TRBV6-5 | TGTGCCAGCAGTAGGGAGAAGGGCACAGATACGCAGTATTTT | CASSREKGTDTQYF
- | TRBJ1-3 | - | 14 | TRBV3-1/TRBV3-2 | TGTGCCAGCAGCCAAGGGGGCGCTGGAAACACCATATATTTT | CASSQGGAGNTIYF
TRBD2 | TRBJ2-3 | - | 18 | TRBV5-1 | TGCGCCAGCAGACAACGGACTAGCGGGGGCCCTAGCACAGATACGCAGTATTTT | CASRQRTSGGPSTDTQYF
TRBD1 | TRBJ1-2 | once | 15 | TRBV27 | TGTGCCAGCGGACACCGGGGACAGTTCGACTATGGCTACACCTTC | CASGHRGQFDYGYTF
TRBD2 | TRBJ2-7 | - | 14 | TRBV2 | TGTGCCAGCTTAGCGGGGGCGTTGGCCTACGAGCAGTACTTC | CASLAGALAYEQYF
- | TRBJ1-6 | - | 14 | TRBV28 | TGTGCCAGCAGTTTAGGGAGAGGGAATTCACCCCTCCACTTT | CASSLGRGNSPLHF
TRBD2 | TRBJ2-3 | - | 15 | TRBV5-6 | TGTGCCAGCAGCCCGGGCGGGGGAGGCACAGATACGCAGTATTTT | CASSPGGGGTDTQYF
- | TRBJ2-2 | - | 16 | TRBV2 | TGTGCCAGCAGTGAGGTCCTAGCGTCGAACACCGGGGAGCTGTTTTTT | CASSEVLASNTGELFF
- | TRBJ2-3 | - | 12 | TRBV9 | TGTGCCAGCAGCGCCCATACAGATACGCAGTATTTT | CASSAHTDTQYF
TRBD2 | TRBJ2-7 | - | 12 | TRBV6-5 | TGTGCCAGCACTGGGGGGGTCCACGAGCAGTACTTC | CASTGGVHEQYF
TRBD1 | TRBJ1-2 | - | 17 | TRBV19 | TGTGCCAGTACCACAACCGGGACAGGGGACCTCAACTATGGCTACACCTTC | CASTTTGTGDLNYGYTF
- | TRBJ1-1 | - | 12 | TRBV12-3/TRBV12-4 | TGTGCCAGCACGATGACAGACACTGAAGCTTTCTTT | CASTMTDTEAFF
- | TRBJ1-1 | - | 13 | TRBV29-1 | TGCAGCGTTGAAAGGTGGGAGGGCACTGAAGCTTTCTTT | CSVERWEGTEAFF
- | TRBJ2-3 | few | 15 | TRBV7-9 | TGTGCCAGCAGCCCAATCGACAGCCCCACAGATACGCAGTATTTT | CASSPIDSPTDTQYF
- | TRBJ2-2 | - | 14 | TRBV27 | TGTGCCAGCAGTTTATCCAGACTCACCGGGGAGCTGTTTTTT | CASSLSRLTGELFF
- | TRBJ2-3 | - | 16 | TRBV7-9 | TGTGCCAGCAGCCCATTATCGGGGAGCCGAGGAGATACGCAGTATTTT | CASSPLSGSRGDTQYF
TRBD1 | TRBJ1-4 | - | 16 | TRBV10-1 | TGCGCCAGCAGAGTTCAACCGGGACAGGGTATTGAAAAACTGTTTTTT | CASRVQPGQGIEKLFF
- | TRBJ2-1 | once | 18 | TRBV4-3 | TGCGCCAGCAGCCAATACGGATGGGAGGAGGGCTCCTACAATGAGCAGTTCTTC | CASSQYGWEEGSYNEQFF
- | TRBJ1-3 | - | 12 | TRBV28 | TGTGCCAGCTCATCCCCTGGAAACACCATATATTTT | CASSSPGNTIYF
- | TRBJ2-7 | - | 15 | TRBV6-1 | TGTGCCAGCAGTGAAATTCCAGGGCTCACCTACGAGCAGTACTTC | CASSEIPGLTYEQYF
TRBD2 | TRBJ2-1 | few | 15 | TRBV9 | TGTGCCAGCAGCCCGACTAGCGGGGTAGTGGGAGAGCAGTTCTTC | CASSPTSGVVGEQFF
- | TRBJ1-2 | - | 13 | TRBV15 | TGTGCCACCAGCAGAGAACAAAACTATGGCTACACCTTC | CATSREQNYGYTF
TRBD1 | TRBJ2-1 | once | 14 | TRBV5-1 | TGCGCCAGCAGCCTGATGACAGGGTCCAATGAGCAGTTCTTC | CASSLMTGSNEQFF
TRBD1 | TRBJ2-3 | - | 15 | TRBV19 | TGTGCCAGTAGTATAATGGGACAGGGGGCAGATACGCAGTATTTT | CASSIMGQGADTQYF
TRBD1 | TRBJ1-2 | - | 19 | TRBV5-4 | TGTGCCAGCAGCTCCGACAATGGACAGGGAAGTAATTATAACTATGGCTACACCTTC | CASSSDNGQGSNYNYGYTF
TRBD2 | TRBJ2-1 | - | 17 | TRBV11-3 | TGTGCCAGCAGCTTAGGTGGTCTAGCGGGGGGAAAAAATGAGCAGTTCTTC | CASSLGGLAGGKNEQFF
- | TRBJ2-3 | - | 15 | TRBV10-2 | TGCGCCAGCAGTGAACACCTCGGGGTTGCCGATACGCAGTATTTT | CASSEHLGVADTQYF
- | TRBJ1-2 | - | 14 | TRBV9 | TGTGCCAGCAGCGTAGGGGTCGGTATACAGGGCTACACCTTC | CASSVGVGIQGYTF
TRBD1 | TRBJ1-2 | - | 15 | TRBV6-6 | TGTGCCAGCAGTTACTCGCCGGGACAGGGAGAACGGTACACCTTC | CASSYSPGQGERYTF
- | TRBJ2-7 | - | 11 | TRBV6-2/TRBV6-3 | TGTGCCAGCAGCGACAGGTACGAGCAGTACTTC | CASSDRYEQYF
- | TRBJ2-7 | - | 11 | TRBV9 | TGTGCCAGCAGCGCCGGGAACGAGCAGTACTTC | CASSAGNEQYF
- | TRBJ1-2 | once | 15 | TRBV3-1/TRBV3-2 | TGTGCCAGCAGCCAAGAGAAGTCCGACAGCTATGGCTACACCTTC | CASSQEKSDSYGYTF
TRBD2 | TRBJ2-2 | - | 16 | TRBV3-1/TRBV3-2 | TGTGCCAGCAGCCAGGGACTAGCGGGGGGTTTTGGGGAGCTGTTTTTT | CASSQGLAGGFGELFF